The source of this T cell receptor beta chain is a study of T cell responses to AZD1222 COVID-19 vaccine. Study-level background: Timing groups of about 4 and about 12 weeks for second doses were pooled. Study-wide points: Spike-specific TCRs gained breadth and depth after people received two AZD1222 doses. Repertoires were sampled only after the peak T cell response.

This clone has a handful of counts. What it binds is unknown. This CDR3 has 15 amino acids. The germline CDR1 and CDR2 sequences are SNHLY and FYNNEI. Trimming took 6 bases from V and 7 from J, leaving 16 bases between them. Data came from immunoSEQ multiplex PCR; TCRdb stores just in-frame clones and leaves some out. The sample consists of about 130,000 clones, just over 85% of them appearing once. This chain uses TRBV2 with TRBJ1-6; D gene uncertain. This sequence originates from an adult in good health. Material: peripheral blood, obtained on day 0 of AZD1222 vaccination. The CDR3 here is CASSGAWPANSPLHF. The CDR3 nucleotides read TGTGCCAGCAGCGGAGCGTGGCCCGCAAATTCACCCCTCCACTTT.